The 18 T cell receptor beta chains reported below all come from one sample, sequenced in a study of blood T cell repertoires in COVID-19. Repertoires were generated with immunoSEQ multiplex PCR, while TCRdb's copy carries only in-frame clones and drops some. The sample includes fewer than 400,000 clones, 65% to 90% of them seen just once. Sequencing was carried out using PBMCs or T cells enriched from blood (not recorded which). All receptors derive from a young man who had recovered from COVID-19.

The chain links TRBV11-2 to TRBJ2-3; 9 bases are a match to TRBD2. CDR1 is SGHAT, CDR2 FQNNGV, per germline. The CDR3 consists of 18 residues. The J segment lost 4 bases and the V segment lost 2 bases, leaving 13 bases of the junction unmatched. The CDR3 loop reads CASSLRLASGKGSDTQYF. For the CDR3, the DNA is TGTGCCAGCAGCTTAAGGCTTGCTAGCGGGAAAGGATCAGATACGCAGTATTTT.

V and J are TRBV6-5 and TRBJ2-7; 10 nucleotides line up with TRBD2. Unmatched junction bases numbered 13, after V lost 6 bases and J lost 8 bases. CDR3 length equals 15 residues. Germline V CDR1 and CDR2: MNHEY, SVGAGI. CDR3 sequence reads: CASRGRTSGIFQQYF. Written as DNA, the CDR3 is TGTGCCAGCAGGGGGCGAACTAGCGGGATATTCCAGCAGTACTTC.

CDR3 sequence (DNA): TGTGCCAGCAGCCCCACAGGCCAAGAGACCCAGTACTTC. The encoded protein is CASSPTGQETQYF. The rearrangement joins TRBV3-1 (or the pseudogene TRBV3-2) to TRBJ2-5, with D tentatively TRBD1 (5 bases). Trimming took 4 bases from V and 1 from J, leaving 7 bases between them. Germline CDR1 LGHDT, CDR2 YNNKEL (reference sequence). The CDR3 runs 13 residues.

The chain has TRBV4-1 and TRBJ1-2; no clear D. This CDR3 comprises 15 residues. Germline V gene lookup returns CDR1 MGHRA and CDR2 YSYEKL. V gave up 0 bases and J gave up 4 bases, with 12 bases separating them. CDR3 region: CASSQETGFVYGYTF. Here the CDR3 DNA reads TGCGCCAGCAGCCAAGAGACGGGGTTCGTCTATGGCTACACCTTC.

This chain connects TRBV4-2 to TRBJ2-1; D is unresolved. Trimming cost V 8 bases and J 0 bases, with 20 bases left between them. This CDR3 contains 17 residues. Germline V gene sequence: CDR1 LGHNA, CDR2 YNFKEQ. This CDR3 is CASSQANFLSSYNEQFF. The DNA of the CDR3 is TGTGCCAGCTCTCAGGCTAACTTTTTGAGCTCCTACAATGAGCAGTTCTTC.

The chain carries TRBV6-4 and TRBJ1-2, with 12 bases identical to TRBD1. CDR1 and CDR2 from the germline V gene are MRHNA and SNTAGT. The CDR3 covers 14 residues. V trimming: 6 bases; J trimming: 8 bases; junction bases outside the gene matches: 7. The DNA of the CDR3 is TGTGCCAGCAGCGAGGGACAGGGGGCGGGCGGCTACACCTTC. It is translated as CASSEGQGAGGYTF.

This sequence joins TRBV30 and TRBJ1-1; the D gene is possibly TRBD1 (5 bases). With 4 bases removed from V and 0 bases from J, the gap between germline ends came to 12 bases. The CDR3 covers 14 residues. Germline V gene data show CDR1 as GTSNPN and CDR2 as SVGIG (reference sequence). DNA of the CDR3: TGTGCCTGGAACACCGACAGATTGAACACTGAAGCTTTCTTT. The encoded protein is CAWNTDRLNTEAFF.

In this sample, this clone turned up a few times. This CDR3 reads CASSLRTPSGGSGETQYF. The DNA of the CDR3 is TGCGCCAGCAGCTTGCGAACCCCTAGCGGGGGATCTGGAGAGACCCAGTACTTC. The chain has TRBV5-1 and TRBJ2-5; 10 bases align to TRBD2. The CDR3 has 18 amino acids. V gave up 1 base and J gave up 4 bases; unmatched junction bases: 13. Germline CDR1 SGHRS, CDR2 YFSETQ.

The rearrangement joins TRBV6-1 to TRBJ2-7, with D perhaps matching TRBD1 (6 bases). V dropped 1 base and J dropped 5 bases, with 15 bases sitting between them. Germline CDR1 MNHNS, CDR2 SASEGT. This CDR3 has 15 residues. The CDR3 spells CASSEGDINPHEQYF. DNA of the CDR3: TGTGCCAGCAGTGAAGGGGACATAAACCCCCACGAGCAGTACTTC.

This sequence joins TRBV12-5 and TRBJ2-3, with D unresolved. The CDR3 contains 12 residues. CDR1 is LGHNT and CDR2 is FRNRAP in the germline V gene. V dropped 7 bases and J dropped 2 bases, with 7 bases sitting between them. CDR3 residues: CASASNTDTQYF. DNA of the CDR3: TGTGCTAGTGCCTCTAACACAGATACGCAGTATTTT.

V usage is TRBV5-5 and J usage is TRBJ2-7; possibly TRBD1 for D (5 bases). The germline V and J ends were trimmed by 4 bases and 4 bases, with 9 bases remaining between them. This CDR3 spans 12 amino acids. In germline, CDR1 is SGHKS, CDR2 YYEKEE (reference sequence). The CDR3 here is CASSRQSYEQYF. CDR3 sequence (DNA): TGTGCCAGCAGCCGACAGAGTTACGAGCAGTACTTC.

This clone was recorded a few times. The same CDR3 can be traced to other DNA sequences in this sample. This chain connects TRBV18 to TRBJ1-4, with 7 bases aligning to TRBD1. The junction had 5 bases not matched to a gene; V was cut back by 2 bases and J by 5 bases. This CDR3 has 15 residues. From germline, CDR1 is KGHSH and CDR2 LQKENI. The CDR3 DNA sequence: TGTGCCAGCTCACCAAATACAGGGGAAAATGAAAAACTGTTTTTT. This codes for CASSPNTGENEKLFF.

V gene TRBV7-2 combines with J gene TRBJ2-2; tentatively, D is TRBD1 (6 bases). The V and J ends lost 5 bases and 2 bases respectively, with 12 bases between them. The CDR3 is 15 amino acids. CDR1 and CDR2 from the germline V gene are SGHTA and FQGNSA. The CDR3 sequence: CASSHGTFNTGELFF. Written as DNA, the CDR3 is TGTGCCAGCAGCCACGGGACATTTAACACCGGGGAGCTGTTTTTT.

The chain uses TRBV4-2 and TRBJ2-7; 8 bases align to TRBD1. The trim removed 4 bases at V and 6 bases at J, leaving 8 bases unmatched. Germline V lookup: CDR1 LGHNA, CDR2 YNFKEQ. The CDR3 is 14 residues long. CDR3 amino acids: CASSLAQGDGEQYF. CDR3 DNA: TGTGCCAGCAGCCTAGCACAGGGGGACGGCGAGCAGTACTTC.

The chain recombines TRBV19 with TRBJ1-3; D not resolved. Trimming cost V 4 bases and J 4 bases, with 17 bases left between them. Looked up from germline, CDR1 is LNHDA and CDR2 is SQIVND (reference sequence). There are 16 residues in the CDR3. The CDR3 nucleotides are TGTGCCAGTAGTACTTCTTTGGCCTTACCCGGAAACACCATATATTTT. Translation gives CASSTSLALPGNTIYF. The full variable domain, completed using reference TRBV19 and TRBJ1-3, is DGGITQSPKYLFRKEGQNVTLSCEQNLNHDAMYWYRQDPGQGLRLIYYSQIVNDFQKGDIAEGYSVSREKKESFPLTVTSAQKNPTAFYLCASSTSLALPGNTIYFGEGSWLTVV.

CDR3 in amino acids: CASSPVDGEGLWYTDTQYF. The CDR3 nucleotides are TGTGCCAGCTCACCGGTCGACGGAGAAGGACTTTGGTACACAGATACGCAGTATTTT. This chain links TRBV18 with TRBJ2-3; perhaps TRBD2 as D (5 bases). Germline loops: CDR1 KGHSH, CDR2 LQKENI. This CDR3 has 19 residues. V lost 3 bases, J lost 2 bases, and 24 bases lay in between.

The chain carries TRBV28 and TRBJ1-5, with D possibly being TRBD1 (5 bases). V lost 2 bases to trimming and J lost 7 bases, with 12 bases between them. The CDR3 loop spans 14 amino acids. Germline CDR1 and CDR2: MDHEN and SYDVKM. The CDR3 loop is CASSLMGLGQPQHF. For the CDR3, the DNA is TGTGCCAGCAGTTTAATGGGGCTCGGGCAGCCCCAGCATTTT.

The chain couples TRBV7-9 to TRBJ2-1; 10 bases map to TRBD2. V trimming: 5 bases; J trimming: 2 bases; junction bases outside the gene matches: 6. This CDR3 is built from 16 residues. Germline V gives CDR1 SEHNR, CDR2 FQNEAQ (reference sequence). CDR3 nucleotides: TGTGCCAGCAGCCCCACCAGCGGGAGGGCCTACAATGAGCAGTTCTTC. Translating it yields CASSPTSGRAYNEQFF.